This is a list of T cell receptor beta chains from one sample in a study of cytomegalovirus exposure and HLA in healthy donors. Profiled with immunoSEQ multiplex PCR; TCRdb holds only in-frame clones, not every one. Of around 150,000 clones in the sample, approximately 80% were seen once. The specimen sequenced was PBMCs. These receptors all stem from a man between 25 and 39 years old in good health and CMV-seropositive. CDR3s include the opening cysteine and the closing phenylalanine or tryptophan. The D gene is left open where the match is weak. Where a row states a size, it is once, few, many or the class of an expanded clone; other rows omit it.

D	V	J	size	DNA	CDR3
TRBD2	TRBV6-6	TRBJ2-3	NA	TGTGCCAGCAGCCCCGGGGACTACCCCACAGATACGCAGTATTTT	CASSPGDYPTDTQYF
NA	TRBV25-1	TRBJ1-2	NA	TGTGCCAGCAGTCCCACCGGGAGCGCCGTTTTCAACTATGGCTACACCTTC	CASSPTGSAVFNYGYTF
TRBD1	TRBV5-1	TRBJ1-1	NA	TGCGCCAGCAGCGTAGGACAGGGAGGGAGCACTGAAGCTTTCTTT	CASSVGQGGSTEAFF
NA	TRBV6-1	TRBJ1-2	NA	TGTGCCAGCAGTAGGGGGTTTGGCACCTATGGCTACACCTTC	CASSRGFGTYGYTF
NA	TRBV10-3	TRBJ1-2	NA	TGTGCCATCAGTGAGACAGGCTATGGCTACACCTTC	CAISETGYGYTF
NA	TRBV5-1	TRBJ1-1	NA	TGCGCCAGCAGCTTGGAGACGGGAGCGATCACTGAAGCTTTCTTT	CASSLETGAITEAFF
TRBD1	TRBV9	TRBJ2-3	few	TGTGCCAGCAGCACCCAGGACAGGGCCACAGATACGCAGTATTTT	CASSTQDRATDTQYF
NA	TRBV7-7	TRBJ2-5	NA	TGTGCCAGCAGCACCGGGACACCTCAAGAGACCCAGTACTTC	CASSTGTPQETQYF
NA	TRBV6-1	TRBJ2-1	NA	TGTGCCAGCAGTGACGGAGGAGCGGGCGGCAATGAGCAGTTCTTC	CASSDGGAGGNEQFF
TRBD1	TRBV5-6	TRBJ1-1	once	TGTGCCAGCAGCTTGCGGGGACAGGGGGTGGGTGAAGCTTTCTTT	CASSLRGQGVGEAFF
NA	TRBV7-9	TRBJ2-1	NA	TGTGCCAGCAGCTTAGCGCTGGGGGGAAGTAACAATGAGCAGTTCTTC	CASSLALGGSNNEQFF
TRBD1	TRBV15	TRBJ1-1	NA	TGTGCCACCAGCAGAGCCCGGGACAGGGAAGCGGCTTTCTTT	CATSRARDREAAFF
NA	TRBV11-3	TRBJ2-7	NA	TGTGCCAGCAGCTCCGACAACTCCTACGAGCAGTACTTC	CASSSDNSYEQYF
NA	TRBV6-1	TRBJ2-2	NA	TGTGCCACGAGGGTTGGAAGGAACACCGGGGAGCTGTTTTTT	CATRVGRNTGELFF
NA	TRBV7-3	TRBJ1-1	NA	TGTGCCAGCAGCTGGGAGAGAAACACTGAAGCTTTCTTT	CASSWERNTEAFF
NA	TRBV10-2	TRBJ2-3	once	TGCGCCAGCAGACAGGGTACAGATACGCAGTATTTT	CASRQGTDTQYF
NA	TRBV2	TRBJ1-2	NA	TGTGCCAGCCACGGACAGCCTAACTATGGCTACACCTTC	CASHGQPNYGYTF
TRBD2	TRBV2	TRBJ2-7	NA	TGTGCCAGCAGTGGCGGGAGGGCCTCCGAGCAGTACTTC	CASSGGRASEQYF
NA	TRBV14	TRBJ2-1	once	TGTGCCAGCAGCCCAGACTTTTTAGTGTTTCGGGGTGAGCAGTTCTTC	CASSPDFLVFRGEQFF
NA	TRBV5-5	TRBJ1-4	NA	TGTGCCAGCAGCTTGGAGGGGTTTCAGGGAAAACTGTTTTTT	CASSLEGFQGKLFF
TRBD1	TRBV19	TRBJ1-2	NA	TGTGCCAGTAGCCCAGGGGGCCGGGACCGAGACTATGGCTACACCTTC	CASSPGGRDRDYGYTF
NA	TRBV25-1	TRBJ2-6	NA	TGTGCCAGCAGCGATTCCACAGGGCAGATTGGGGCCAACGTCCTGACTTTC	CASSDSTGQIGANVLTF
TRBD1	TRBV18	TRBJ2-3	once	TGTGCCAGCTCACCAGTTCCGGGACAGGGATCCTTAACTTGGACAGATACGCAGTATTTT	CASSPVPGQGSLTWTDTQYF
NA	TRBV11-2	TRBJ1-2	once	TGTGCCAGTAGCAGCCGTAAACCGTGGGGCTACACCTTC	CASSSRKPWGYTF
TRBD1	TRBV2	TRBJ1-6	NA	TGTGCCAGCAGTGTATGGGGACAGGGCAATTTACCCCTCCACTTT	CASSVWGQGNLPLHF
NA	TRBV5-6	TRBJ2-6	NA	TGTGCCAGCAGCACCGGTCCCGTCACTGGGGCCAACGTCCTGACTTTC	CASSTGPVTGANVLTF
TRBD1	TRBV11-2	TRBJ1-3	NA	TGTGCCAGCAGCTTAAGGCGGACAGGGGAATACACCATATATTTT	CASSLRRTGEYTIYF